One T cell receptor (beta chain) is described in this entry. Its antigen is as yet unknown. The entry originates in a study of radiotherapy plus CTLA-4 blockade in lung cancer. Study-wide background: Under 20% of patients responded objectively, and 31% achieved disease control.

Study-level findings and limits: Interferon-beta, together with early blood T cell clone dynamics, reportedly best predicted response. In blood, tumor-derived TCR clones expanded after radiotherapy plus ipilimumab.

Chemo-refractory metastatic non-small-cell lung cancer patients received focal radiation with ipilimumab CTLA-4 blockade. The ends were cut back, 5 bases at V and 2 bases at J, with 13 bases in the middle. CDR1 is LGHNT, CDR2 FRNRAP, per germline. CDR3 length: 14 amino acids. Assay used: immunoSEQ multiplex PCR; TCRdb lists only in-frame clones, some missing. The repertoire holds approximately 82,000 clones, with around 83% as singletons. This sequence was found in a human donor with non-small cell lung cancer that progressed on radiotherapy plus ipilimumab. The V call is TRBV12-5, the J call TRBJ2-7, with no clear D. Sequencing was performed on peripheral blood, taken from a patient treated with radiotherapy plus ipilimumab. The CDR3 region has the DNA TGTGCTAGTGGTCCGGACCCGGGCCCCTACGAGCAGTACTTC. Translated: CASGPDPGPYEQYF.